The rows below give T cell receptor beta chains drawn from one sample of a study of identical twins. TCRdb re-derived calls from the 5' RACE reads in MiXCR, one entry per CDR3 protein. The sample carries 1.5 million to 2 million distinct CDR3 sequences, about 32% recorded once. The specimen sequenced was cord blood. The receptors derive from a newborn girl in good health. Each CDR3 is given with its conserved first and last residue. D genes are given only for firm matches. The size field is filled for only some rows; it gives once, few, many or a size class.

d_gene	j_gene	v_gene	abundance	CDR3nt	CDR3aa
-	TRBJ1-4	TRBV30	-	TGTGCCTGGATTGGGTGGCGAAAACTGTTTTTT	CAWIGWRKLFF
TRBD2	TRBJ2-1	TRBV9	-	TGTGCCAGCAGCGTGGACGCGGGGGGCGAAGATGAGCAGTTCTTC	CASSVDAGGEDEQFF
-	TRBJ2-7	TRBV12-3/TRBV12-4	few	TGTGCCAGCAGTCCTCGGAGGGCCGGACGCTACGAGCAGTACTTC	CASSPRRAGRYEQYF
TRBD2	TRBJ2-1	TRBV29-1	few	TGCAGCGTTGCTCGGACTAGCGGGAGTGAGCAGTTCTTC	CSVARTSGSEQFF
-	TRBJ1-4	TRBV5-1	-	TGCGCCAGCAGCTTGGCCAGGGAGGGAAAACTGTTTTTT	CASSLAREGKLFF
-	TRBJ1-4	TRBV29-1	many	TGCAGCGTTGCTGGGACGGGTAATGAAAAACTGTTTTTT	CSVAGTGNEKLFF
-	TRBJ2-7	TRBV5-1	-	TGCGCCAGCAGCTTCGGGGGGCACTCCTACGAGCAGTACTTC	CASSFGGHSYEQYF
TRBD2	TRBJ2-7	TRBV20-1	few	TGCAGTGCTAGGCGGGCGGGGGGCGGCAATGAGCAGTACTTC	CSARRAGGGNEQYF
TRBD1	TRBJ2-3	TRBV10-1	-	TGCGCCAGCAGTGGAGCCAGGGGGCGAGGAGATACGCAGTATTTT	CASSGARGRGDTQYF
-	TRBJ2-5	TRBV10-3	-	TGTGCCATCAGGCGAGAGAGGGAGACCCAGTACTTC	CAIRRERETQYF
-	TRBJ1-1	TRBV7-9	-	TGTGCCGCAGGAGTAATGAACACTGAAGCTTTCTTT	CAAGVMNTEAFF
TRBD2	TRBJ2-1	TRBV29-1	few	TGCAGCGTTGCGTGGTCCGGAGCGGGGGTATACAATGAGCAGTTCTTC	CSVAWSGAGVYNEQFF
TRBD2	TRBJ2-7	TRBV9	-	TGTGCCAGCAGCGCAGGCCCCGGGGGGTACGAGCAGTACTTC	CASSAGPGGYEQYF
-	TRBJ2-6	TRBV9	-	TGTGCCAGCAGCGACCAGCTCTCTGGGGCCAACGTCCTGACTTTC	CASSDQLSGANVLTF
-	TRBJ2-1	TRBV5-1	-	TGCGCCAGCAGCCCCGGGGGGCTTTCCTACAATGAGCAGTTCTTC	CASSPGGLSYNEQFF
-	TRBJ2-1	TRBV7-2	few	TGTGCCAGCAGCTTTGGCGGTCTCTCCTACAATGAGCAGTTCTTC	CASSFGGLSYNEQFF
TRBD1	TRBJ1-1	TRBV12-3/TRBV12-4	-	TGTGCCAGCAGTTCCCGGACAGGTACGAACACTGAAGCTTTCTTT	CASSSRTGTNTEAFF
-	TRBJ2-1	TRBV28	many	TGTGCCAGCAGTTTAAAGTACAGGTACAATGAGCAGTTCTTC	CASSLKYRYNEQFF
TRBD1	TRBJ2-3	TRBV7-9	-	TGTGCCAGCAGCGCACAACGGACAGGGTTACGCACGGATACGCAGTATTTT	CASSAQRTGLRTDTQYF
-	TRBJ1-4	TRBV2	-	TGTGCCAGCAGGGACGGTAGGGGACGCGAAAAACTGTTTTTT	CASRDGRGREKLFF
-	TRBJ2-3	TRBV10-3	-	TGTGCCATCAGAAGCCTACGGGGCACAGATACGCAGTATTTT	CAIRSLRGTDTQYF
-	TRBJ1-2	TRBV27	-	TGTGCCGGCAGTTTCTATCCGACAGTCAGCTATGGCTACACCTTC	CAGSFYPTVSYGYTF
-	TRBJ2-1	TRBV20-1	-	TGCAGTGCGACCCTAGCGAGCAATGAGCAGTTCTTC	CSATLASNEQFF
TRBD2	TRBJ2-1	TRBV20-1	few	TGCAGTGCTAGTGGGACTAGCAGATACAATGAGCAGTTCTTC	CSASGTSRYNEQFF
-	TRBJ1-2	TRBV27	few	TGTGCCAGCAGTTTCTCCTCAGGGGCTGGCTACACCTTC	CASSFSSGAGYTF
-	TRBJ2-1	TRBV7-2	-	TGTGCCAGCAGCGATGAGGGTACGGGGTATGAGCAGTTCTTC	CASSDEGTGYEQFF
TRBD1	TRBJ1-1	TRBV12-3/TRBV12-4	few	TGTGCCAGCAGTTGGGGGACAGTCGGTGTCACTGAAGCTTTCTTT	CASSWGTVGVTEAFF
-	TRBJ1-6	TRBV9	-	TGTGCCAGCAGCCCGGACGGACGAGGCGCACCCCTCCACTTT	CASSPDGRGAPLHF
TRBD2	TRBJ2-1	TRBV5-6	few	TGTGCCAGCAGCCATATTCTAGCGGGGCCCTACAATGAGCAGTTCTTC	CASSHILAGPYNEQFF
TRBD2	TRBJ2-2	TRBV6-2/TRBV6-3	-	TGTGCCAGCAGTTACCCCGGGACTAGTAGGGTCGGGGAGCTGTTTTTT	CASSYPGTSRVGELFF
-	TRBJ2-7	TRBV6-2/TRBV6-3	many	TGTGCCAGCAGCCGTGGAGTCTCCTACGAGCAGTACTTC	CASSRGVSYEQYF
-	TRBJ2-4	TRBV23-1	-	TGCGCCAGCAGTCAGGGAGTTCCGACAAACATTCAGTACTTC	CASSQGVPTNIQYF
TRBD1	TRBJ2-5	TRBV20-1	-	TGCAGTGCTATCGACAGGGCTCAAGAGACCCAGTACTTC	CSAIDRAQETQYF
TRBD1	TRBJ2-1	TRBV6-5	-	TGTGCCAGCAGTTACTCGCTAGGGGGCATCTACAATGAGCAGTTCTTC	CASSYSLGGIYNEQFF
-	TRBJ1-5	TRBV7-9	many	TGTGCCAGCAGCTTAGGGGTTCAGCCCCAGCATTTT	CASSLGVQPQHF
-	TRBJ2-3	TRBV20-1	-	TGCAGTGCTAGTGCCGGGTCGAACACAGATACGCAGTATTTT	CSASAGSNTDTQYF
TRBD2	TRBJ2-1	TRBV28	-	TGTGCCAGCAGTTTTTCTAGCGGAAAAAATGAGCAGTTCTTC	CASSFSSGKNEQFF
TRBD1	TRBJ2-7	TRBV6-1	few	TGTGCCAGCAGCCGGGACAGGGAGGCCTACGAGCAGTACTTC	CASSRDREAYEQYF
-	TRBJ1-5	TRBV20-1	few	TGCAGTGCTAGTCCGAACAGGGGCAATCAGCCCCAGCATTTT	CSASPNRGNQPQHF
-	TRBJ1-1	TRBV15	-	TGTGCCACCAGCAGTGGGAGGACTACTGAAGCTTTCTTT	CATSSGRTTEAFF
TRBD1	TRBJ1-6	TRBV6-5	-	TGTGCCAGCAGAGTACAGGGGGGACAGGGCTCACCCCTCCACTTT	CASRVQGGQGSPLHF
-	TRBJ2-7	TRBV2	-	TGTGCCAGCCTTGGGTCGGCAGGGTTCCGTACCGAGCAGTACTTC	CASLGSAGFRTEQYF